The sequence of this T cell receptor beta chain was determined in a study of T cell repertoires in cytomegalovirus infection. Between the trimmed V and J ends, which lost 4 bases and 8 bases, there was a span of 12 bases. Germline CDR1 MNHEY, CDR2 SMNVEV (reference sequence). This CDR3 is 13 amino acids long. As regards this clonotype: The antigen remains undetermined.

TCRdb reprocessed the reads with MiXCR, giving one entry per CDR3 protein. The sample consists of 700,000 to 950,000 distinct CDR3 sequences, about 31% of them appearing once. Sequencing was performed on cultured CD8+ T cells from PBMCs, taken from culture after CMV antigen stimulation. This TCR was recovered from a human donor in good health (CMV status not recorded). Some clones in this sample may be carry-over from other donors' samples. The V call is TRBV27, the J call TRBJ2-1; D may be TRBD1 (6 bases). DNA of the CDR3: TGTGCCAGCAGTTACCTGACAGGTCATGAGCAGTTCTTC. Translation gives CASSYLTGHEQFF.